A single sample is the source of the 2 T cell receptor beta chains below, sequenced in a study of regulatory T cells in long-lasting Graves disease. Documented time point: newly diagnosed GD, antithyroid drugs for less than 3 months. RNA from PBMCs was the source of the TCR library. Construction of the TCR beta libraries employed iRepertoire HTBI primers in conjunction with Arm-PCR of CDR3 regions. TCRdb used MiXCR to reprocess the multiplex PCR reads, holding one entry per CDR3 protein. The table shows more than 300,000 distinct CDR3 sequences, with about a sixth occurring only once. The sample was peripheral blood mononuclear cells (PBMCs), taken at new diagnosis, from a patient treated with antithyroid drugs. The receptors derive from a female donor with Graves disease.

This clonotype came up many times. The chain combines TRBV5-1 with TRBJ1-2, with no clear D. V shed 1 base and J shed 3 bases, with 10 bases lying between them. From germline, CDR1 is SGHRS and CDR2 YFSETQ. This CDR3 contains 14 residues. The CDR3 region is CASSLSGSDYGYTF. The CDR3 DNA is TGCGCCAGCAGCTTGTCCGGGAGCGACTATGGCTACACCTTC.

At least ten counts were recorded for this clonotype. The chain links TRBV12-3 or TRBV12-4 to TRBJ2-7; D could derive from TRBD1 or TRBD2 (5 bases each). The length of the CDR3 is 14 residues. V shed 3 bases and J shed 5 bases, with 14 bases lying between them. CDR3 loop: CASSLGRGVDEQYF. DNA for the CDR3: TGTGCCAGCAGTTTGGGGAGAGGGGTGGACGAGCAGTACTTC.